Described below is a single T cell receptor (beta chain) sequence and its context. Profiled with immunoSEQ multiplex PCR; TCRdb holds only in-frame clones, not every one. The sample contains some 48,000 clones, around 90% of which appear only once. The source of the sample is a study of T cell changes during pregnancy in multiple sclerosis. Germline CDR1 and CDR2: SGHDT and YYEEEE. There are 15 residues in the CDR3. V was shortened by 2 bases and J by 1 base, with 7 bases between the two germline ends. The sample here was CD4+ T cells from peripheral blood mononuclear cells, taken after pregnancy. The chain recombines TRBV5-6 with TRBJ2-6; D call uncertain. This clonotype originated in a female donor in good health, enrolled as a control in a pregnancy study. CDR3 protein: CASSFIRSGANVLTF. The CDR3 DNA reads as TGTGCCAGCAGCTTCATCCGGTCTGGGGCCAACGTCCTGACTTTC.